Following are 31 T cell receptor beta chains from one sample sequenced in a study of shared clonotypes between healthy human individuals. Using immunoSEQ multiplex PCR, the repertoire was profiled, and TCRdb retains in-frame clones only, with some absent. In the table there are about 2.4 million clones, roughly 93% of which are singletons. Sequencing input: naive CD4+ T cells from PBMCs. The subset was: CD45RA+ positively selected. These TCRs come from a man aged 18 to 29 in good health. Some clones in this sample may be carry-over from other donors' samples.

This chain links TRBV28 with TRBJ2-7; no definite D call. Between the trimmed V and J ends, which lost 1 base and 7 bases, there was a span of 11 bases. Germline V gene sequence: CDR1 MDHEN, CDR2 SYDVKM. The CDR3 spans 13 residues. The CDR3 region is CASSLFSQREQYF. CDR3 sequence (DNA): TGTGCCAGCAGTTTATTCTCGCAACGTGAGCAGTACTTC. Full variable domain (missing parts from reference TRBV28 and TRBJ2-7): DVKVTQSSRYLVKRTGEKVFLECVQDMDHENMFWYRQDPGLGLRLIYFSYDVKMKEKGDIPEGYSVSREKKERFSLILESASTNQTSMYLCASSLFSQREQYFGPGTRLTVT.

V usage is TRBV18 and J usage is TRBJ2-7, with D unclear. V was pared by 6 bases and J by 2 bases, with 17 bases between. Germline CDR1 and CDR2: KGHSH and LQKENI. The CDR3 extends over 15 amino acids. CDR3 in DNA: TGTGCCAGCTCTCCAGGCCTTAGCCTCACCTACGAGCAGTACTTC. Translation gives CASSPGLSLTYEQYF.

The V gene is TRBV5-1, the J gene TRBJ1-1; 7 bases are shared with TRBD1. The junction had 4 bases not matched to a gene; V was cut back by 3 bases and J by 5 bases. The CDR3 consists of 13 residues. The germline V gene has CDR1 SGHRS and CDR2 YFSETQ. The CDR3 protein is CASSWDRWTEAFF. CDR3 nucleotide sequence: TGCGCCAGCAGCTGGGACAGATGGACTGAAGCTTTCTTT. The variable domain in full, with the rest retrieved from reference TRBV5-1 and TRBJ1-1, is KAGVTQTPRYLIKTRGQQVTLSCSPISGHRSVSWYQQTPGQGLQFLFEYFSETQRNKGNFPGRFSGRQFSNSRSEMNVSTLELGDSALYLCASSWDRWTEAFFGQGTRLTVV.

This clone was seen just once. The J gene is TRBJ2-7, the V gene TRBV6-6; a possible D gene is TRBD1 (5 bases). Germline V CDR1 and CDR2: MNHNY, SVGAGI (reference sequence). CDR3 length: 14 amino acids. V gave up 5 bases and J gave up 0 bases, with 11 bases separating them. CDR3 sequence reads: CASSPGARSYEQYF. CDR3 in DNA: TGTGCCAGCAGTCCTGGGGCCCGCTCCTACGAGCAGTACTTC.

In this sample, this clone turned up once. The chain uses TRBV6-1 and TRBJ2-4, with D possibly called TRBD1 or TRBD2 (5 bases each). The V gene's germline CDR1 is MNHNS and CDR2 SASEGT. The ends were cut back, 3 bases at V and 3 bases at J, with 21 bases in the middle. The CDR3 length is 18 residues. CDR3 coding DNA: TGTGCCAGCAGTGATATCATTTGGCGTGGGGGTGTCAAAAACATTCAGTACTTC. It specifies CASSDIIWRGGVKNIQYF.

This chain joins TRBV10-3 and TRBJ2-7; D is possibly TRBD2 (6 bases). Trimming took 9 bases from V and 2 from J, leaving 17 bases between them. There are 14 residues in the CDR3. The germline gives CDR1 ENHRY, CDR2 SYGVKD. The CDR3 region has the DNA TGTGCCATAGGAGGGGCAGGGAGTACCTACGAGCAGTACTTC. Its translation: CAIGGAGSTYEQYF.

The V and J genes are TRBV5-1 and TRBJ1-1; 9 nucleotides match TRBD1. This CDR3 is 15 amino acids long. Looked up from germline, CDR1 is SGHRS and CDR2 is YFSETQ. The V segment lost 0 bases and the J segment 1 base; nucleotides outside the gene matches: 1. DNA for the CDR3: TGCGCCAGCAGCTTGGGACAGGGGGAGAACACTGAAGCTTTCTTT. Its translation: CASSLGQGENTEAFF.

J is TRBJ2-5 and V is TRBV18, with D possibly TRBD2 on 6 matching bases. V lost 3 bases and J lost 3, with 14 bases in between. CDR1 and CDR2 (germline): KGHSH, LQKENI. The CDR3 has 15 amino acids. The DNA for the CDR3 is TGTGCCAGCTCACCCCGTTACTCGGGAGAAGAGACCCAGTACTTC. It codes for CASSPRYSGEETQYF. Together with reference TRBV18 and TRBJ2-5, the CDR3 gives the full variable domain: NAGVMQNPRHLVRRRGQEARLRCSPMKGHSHVYWYRQLPEEGLKFMVYLQKENIIDESGMPKERFSAEFPKEGPSILRIQQVVRGDSAAYFCASSPRYSGEETQYFGPGTRLLVL.

The rearrangement links TRBV7-9 to TRBJ2-1; no clear D gene. This CDR3 contains 15 residues. Germline CDR1 reads SEHNR; CDR2 reads FQNEAQ (reference sequence). Trimming took off 5 bases at V and 4 bases at J, with 15 bases between the two ends. DNA for the CDR3: TGTGCCAGCAGCCCCTTATTGGCGAGATACAATGAGCAGTTCTTC. Translation: CASSPLLARYNEQFF.

This rearrangement joins TRBV2 to TRBJ2-3; 8 bases match TRBD2. The CDR3 sequence is 14 residues long. Germline values: CDR1 SNHLY, CDR2 FYNNEI. V dropped 7 bases and J dropped 8; count of bases not matched to a gene: 11. In DNA, the CDR3 is TGTGCCAGCATCCGGGAGGGGGGGGCTGGTACGCAGTATTTT. This sequence encodes CASIREGGAGTQYF.

The chain is built from TRBV30 and TRBJ2-7; 13 nucleotides agree with TRBD2. CDR1 is GTSNPN and CDR2 is SVGIG in the germline V gene (reference sequence). Trimming removed 8 bases from V and 2 bases from J; junction bases left unmatched: 6. The CDR3 contains 14 residues. In DNA, the CDR3 is TGTGCCCGCGGGACTAGCGGGACAGCCTACGAGCAGTACTTC. As protein: CARGTSGTAYEQYF.

The chain links TRBV15 to TRBJ2-2; no definite D call. The germline gives CDR1 LNHNV, CDR2 YYDKDF (reference sequence). Trimming cost V 4 bases and J 3 bases, with 15 bases left between them. The CDR3 has 16 amino acids. Written as DNA, the CDR3 is TGTGCCACCAGCAAGAGGTTGGGATCTGACACCGGGGAGCTGTTTTTT. It is translated as CATSKRLGSDTGELFF. Full variable domain (outside the CDR3, taken from reference TRBV15 and TRBJ2-2): DAMVIQNPRYQVTQFGKPVTLSCSQTLNHNVMYWYQQKSSQAPKLLFHYYDKDFNNEADTPDNFQSRRPNTSFCFLDIRSPGLGDTAMYLCATSKRLGSDTGELFFGEGSRLTVL.

The rearrangement joins TRBV29-1 to TRBJ1-1; no firm D call. Germline V gene sequence: CDR1 SQVTM, CDR2 ANQGSEA. The V and J ends lost 4 bases and 7 bases respectively, with 13 bases between them. This CDR3 spans 12 amino acids. The CDR3 sequence is CSVGSGVGEAFF. DNA for the CDR3: TGCAGCGTTGGATCGGGAGTTGGTGAAGCTTTCTTT. Full variable domain (rest looked up from reference TRBV29-1 and TRBJ1-1): SAVISQKPSRDICQRGTSLTIQCQVDSQVTMMFWYRQQPGQSLTLIATANQGSEATYESGFVIDKFPISRPNLTFSTLTVSNMSPEDSSIYLCSVGSGVGEAFFGQGTRLTVV.

This clone was observed a single time. The chain uses TRBV6-1 and TRBJ2-3; TRBD1 might be the D (5 bases). CDR3 length: 16 amino acids. CDR1 is MNHNS, CDR2 SASEGT, per germline. V shed 2 bases and J shed 0 bases, with 12 bases lying between them. CDR3 region: CASSEKYRISTDTQYF. The CDR3 DNA sequence: TGTGCCAGCAGTGAAAAGTACAGGATTAGCACAGATACGCAGTATTTT.

This sequence joins TRBV27 and TRBJ2-3; TRBD1 agrees at 11 bases. V was clipped by 3 bases and J by 6 bases; unmatched bases: 8. The germline V gene has CDR1 MNHEY and CDR2 SMNVEV (reference sequence). The CDR3 sequence is 16 residues long. Here the CDR3 DNA reads TGTGCCAGCAGTTTCCGAGGACAGGGGGCTTGGGATACGCAGTATTTT. This gives the protein CASSFRGQGAWDTQYF.

V and J are TRBV30 and TRBJ2-1, with TRBD2 matching over 8 bases. V was pared by 2 bases and J by 7 bases, with 13 bases of the junction left unmatched. The CDR3 covers 16 residues. Germline CDR1 GTSNPN, CDR2 SVGIG (reference sequence). The CDR3 nucleotides are TGTGCCTGGAGTCGCCTTGCCAGCGGGAGTGGAAATGAGCAGTTCTTC. Its protein product is CAWSRLASGSGNEQFF.

V is TRBV6-6 and J is TRBJ1-2; D may be TRBD1 (5 bases). The CDR3 totals 12 residues. The germline gives CDR1 MNHNY, CDR2 SVGAGI (reference sequence). The V gene lost 8 bases and the J gene lost 8 bases, with 15 bases spanning the gap. The CDR3 region is CASLQGLGGYTF. The DNA of the CDR3 is TGTGCCAGCCTTCAGGGTTTGGGCGGCTACACCTTC.

The V call is TRBV28, the J call TRBJ2-3; TRBD2 aligns across 12 bases. The junction had 7 bases not matched to a gene; V was cut back by 8 bases and J by 4 bases. Germline CDR1 MDHEN, CDR2 SYDVKM. This CDR3 has 15 amino acids. The CDR3, as DNA: TGTGCCAGCGCGCCTAGCGGGAGGGCCCCAGATACGCAGTATTTT. The encoded protein is CASAPSGRAPDTQYF.

The chain combines TRBV29-1 with TRBJ2-7; 14 nucleotides agree with TRBD2. Trimming cost V 3 bases and J 2 bases; bases outside gene matches: 3. CDR1 and CDR2 (germline): SQVTM, ANQGSEA. The length of the CDR3 is 15 residues. The CDR3 sequence: CSVDGTSGRAYEQYF. The CDR3, as DNA: TGCAGCGTTGACGGGACTAGCGGGAGAGCCTACGAGCAGTACTTC.

This chain uses TRBV19 with TRBJ2-5; 10 nucleotides line up with TRBD2. Germline CDR1 LNHDA, CDR2 SQIVND (reference sequence). V was clipped by 6 bases and J by 2 bases; unmatched bases: 9. The CDR3 has 16 amino acids. CDR3 bases: TGTGCCAGTAGCTCGAAGGGACTAGCGATTCAAGAGACCCAGTACTTC. Translation gives CASSSKGLAIQETQYF.

The CDR3 coding sequence is TGTGCCAGCAGCCAAGAAAGTTTTGGGGGGAGGAACTATGGCTACACCTTC. It specifies CASSQESFGGRNYGYTF. The V and J genes are TRBV4-2 and TRBJ1-2, with a weak D call TRBD1 (5 bases). V lost 0 bases, J lost 2 bases, and 16 bases lay in between. The CDR3 runs 17 residues. Germline V gene lookup returns CDR1 LGHNA and CDR2 YNFKEQ.

V and J are TRBV15 and TRBJ2-7, with a possible D match to TRBD1 (5 bases). The V end lost 1 base, the J end lost 3 bases, and 13 bases lay between the germline ends. Germline V lookup: CDR1 LNHNV, CDR2 YYDKDF (reference sequence). The CDR3 runs 15 residues. CDR3 in amino acids: CATSRGLGTGYEQYF. The CDR3 DNA reads TGTGCCACCAGCAGAGGCCTCGGCACAGGCTACGAGCAGTACTTC.

The chain is built from TRBV28 and TRBJ2-1; either TRBD1 or TRBD2 may fit D (5 bases each). Per germline, CDR1 MDHEN and CDR2 SYDVKM. This CDR3 is built from 15 residues. Trimming stripped 4 bases from V and 8 bases from J, with 18 bases between. CDR3 region: CASSSNRDRRDEQFF. In DNA form, the CDR3 reads TGTGCCAGCAGTTCAAACCGGGACCGAAGGGATGAGCAGTTCTTC.

The chain has TRBV28 and TRBJ1-1, with D possibly being TRBD1 (5 bases). V was cut by 2 bases and J by 5 bases, with 15 bases left in between. Germline V gene data show CDR1 as MDHEN and CDR2 as SYDVKM. The CDR3 has 15 amino acids. The CDR3 loop is CASSLMGQGSTEAFF. In DNA, the CDR3 is TGTGCCAGCAGTTTAATGGGGCAGGGATCAACTGAAGCTTTCTTT.

The V call is TRBV10-3, the J call TRBJ2-7; D unresolved. Germline V lookup: CDR1 ENHRY, CDR2 SYGVKD. Trimming took off 4 bases at V and 2 bases at J, with 18 bases between the two ends. CDR3 size: 16 residues. The CDR3 loop is CAISGGQLNPTYEQYF. The CDR3 DNA reads TGTGCCATCAGTGGGGGTCAACTAAACCCAACCTACGAGCAGTACTTC.

CDR3 sequence: CSVHFDRVMETQYF. CDR3 DNA sequence: TGCAGCGTCCACTTCGACAGGGTCATGGAGACCCAGTACTTC. This chain joins TRBV29-1 and TRBJ2-5; 7 nucleotides line up with TRBD1. The V and J ends lost 6 bases and 5 bases, in that order; junction bases with no gene match: 12. The CDR3 length is 14 residues. The germline V gene encodes CDR1 SQVTM and CDR2 ANQGSEA.

The chain recombines TRBV2 with TRBJ1-4; tentative D call: TRBD1 (5 bases). CDR3 length equals 13 residues. CDR1 is SNHLY, CDR2 FYNNEI, per germline. Trimming left V 11 bases short and J 4 bases short, with 14 bases between. CDR3 nucleotides: TGTGCCGGTACCGGGGACCTTAATGAAAAACTGTTTTTT. Its translation: CAGTGDLNEKLFF.

The chain has TRBV28 and TRBJ2-7; the D gene is possibly TRBD1 (7 bases). Germline V gene sequence: CDR1 MDHEN, CDR2 SYDVKM. Between the trimmed V and J ends, which lost 6 bases and 3 bases, there was a span of 18 bases. The CDR3 extends over 15 amino acids. The CDR3: CASSRGGAGNYEQYF. Written as DNA, the CDR3 is TGTGCCAGCAGCCGAGGGGGCGCGGGGAACTACGAGCAGTACTTC. The whole variable domain, remainder taken from reference TRBV28 and TRBJ2-7, is DVKVTQSSRYLVKRTGEKVFLECVQDMDHENMFWYRQDPGLGLRLIYFSYDVKMKEKGDIPEGYSVSREKKERFSLILESASTNQTSMYLCASSRGGAGNYEQYFGPGTRLTVT.

This clone was found once. The V and J genes are TRBV11-2 and TRBJ2-7, with D possibly being TRBD1 (6 bases). Trimming left V 5 bases short and J 6 bases short, with 14 bases between. This CDR3 has 13 amino acids. CDR1 SGHAT and CDR2 FQNNGV come from the germline V gene. CDR3 nucleotides: TGTGCCAGCAGCCTTTCCCAAGGGGGCGAGCAGTACTTC. Translated, it gives CASSLSQGGEQYF.

As regards this clone: Other DNA sequences within the sample encode an identical CDR3. This chain uses TRBV7-9 with TRBJ1-1; D is uncertain. Germline CDR1 and CDR2: SEHNR and FQNEAQ (reference sequence). The CDR3 spans 13 residues. The V and J ends lost 5 bases and 1 base respectively, with 8 bases between them. The CDR3: CASSPSGNTEAFF. CDR3 in DNA: TGTGCCAGCAGCCCCTCAGGGAACACTGAAGCTTTCTTT.

A single count supports this clone. The chain has TRBV6-1 and TRBJ1-2; D is perhaps TRBD1 (5 bases). This CDR3 spans 14 amino acids. With 2 bases removed from V and 8 bases from J, the gap between germline ends came to 15 bases. Germline-derived CDR1 and CDR2 are MNHNS and SASEGT. Here the CDR3 DNA reads TGTGCCAGCAGTGAAAGACGACGGGGCGGGGGCTACACCTTC. This translates into CASSERRRGGGYTF.